What follows describes a single T cell receptor beta chain. Original handling: Nucleated cell number was recorded as an estimate derived from reference gene primer amplification. Using immunoSEQ multiplex PCR, the repertoire was profiled, and TCRdb retains in-frame clones only, with some absent. V, J and clone size are taken as reported in that table, and D and trimming were inferred from the DNA itself. This sample has 85,000 to 95,000 clones; around 86% occur once, and the top ten carry 20% to 30%. These data belong to a study of blood T cell repertoires in COVID-19. On the study more broadly: From the United States, Italy and Spain came samples of acute and convalescent COVID-19.

CDR3 length: 14 amino acids. Looked up from germline, CDR1 is SNHLY and CDR2 is FYNNEI. V shed 7 bases and J shed 4 bases, with 16 bases lying between them. The specimen was peripheral blood. This receptor was taken from a human donor in a cohort sampled during active COVID-19. The chain has TRBV2 and TRBJ2-5; a weak D match, TRBD2 (6 bases). CDR3 sequence reads: CASMEGRGGETQYF. CDR3 nucleotide sequence: TGTGCCAGCATGGAGGGCCGTGGGGGAGAGACCCAGTACTTC.